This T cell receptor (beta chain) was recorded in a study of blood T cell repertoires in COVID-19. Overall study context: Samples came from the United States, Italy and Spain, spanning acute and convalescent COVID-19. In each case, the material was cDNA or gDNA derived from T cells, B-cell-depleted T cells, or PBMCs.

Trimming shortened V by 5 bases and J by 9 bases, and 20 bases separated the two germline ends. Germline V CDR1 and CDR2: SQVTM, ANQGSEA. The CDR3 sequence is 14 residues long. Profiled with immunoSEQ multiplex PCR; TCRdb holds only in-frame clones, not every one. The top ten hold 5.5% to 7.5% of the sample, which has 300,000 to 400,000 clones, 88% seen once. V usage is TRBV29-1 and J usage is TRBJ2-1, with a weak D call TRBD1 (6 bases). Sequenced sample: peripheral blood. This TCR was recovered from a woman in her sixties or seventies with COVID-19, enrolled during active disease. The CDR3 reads CSVIWPGVKGEQFF. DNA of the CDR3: TGCAGCGTTATATGGCCAGGGGTGAAGGGTGAGCAGTTCTTC.